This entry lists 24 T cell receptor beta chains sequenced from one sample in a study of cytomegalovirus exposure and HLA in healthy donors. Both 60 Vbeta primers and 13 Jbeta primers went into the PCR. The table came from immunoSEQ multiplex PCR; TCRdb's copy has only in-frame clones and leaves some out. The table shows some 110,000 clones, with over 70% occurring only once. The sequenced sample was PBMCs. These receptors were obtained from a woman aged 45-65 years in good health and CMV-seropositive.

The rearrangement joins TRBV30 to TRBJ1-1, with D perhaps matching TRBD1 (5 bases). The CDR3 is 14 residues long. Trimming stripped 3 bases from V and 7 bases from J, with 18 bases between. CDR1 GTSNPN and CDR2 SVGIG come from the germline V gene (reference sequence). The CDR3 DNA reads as TGTGCCTGGAGAGCAGCAGGGCCAACTATTGAAGCTTTCTTT. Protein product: CAWRAAGPTIEAFF.

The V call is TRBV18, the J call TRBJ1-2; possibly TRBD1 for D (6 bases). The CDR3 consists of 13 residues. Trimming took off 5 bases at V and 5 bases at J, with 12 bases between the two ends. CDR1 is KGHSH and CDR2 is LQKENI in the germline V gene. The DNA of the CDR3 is TGTGCCAGCTCATTTACAGGGTTATATGGCTACACCTTC. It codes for CASSFTGLYGYTF.

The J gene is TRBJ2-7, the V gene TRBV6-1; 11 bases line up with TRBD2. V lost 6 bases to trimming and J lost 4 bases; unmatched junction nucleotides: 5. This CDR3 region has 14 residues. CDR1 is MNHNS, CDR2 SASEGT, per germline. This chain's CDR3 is CASREVAGGYEQYF. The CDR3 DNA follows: TGTGCCAGCAGAGAGGTAGCGGGAGGGTACGAGCAGTACTTC.

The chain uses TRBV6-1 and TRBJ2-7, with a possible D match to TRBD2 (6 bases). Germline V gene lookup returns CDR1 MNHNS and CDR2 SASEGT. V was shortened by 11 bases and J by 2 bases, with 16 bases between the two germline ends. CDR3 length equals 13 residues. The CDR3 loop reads CASREAVTYEQYF. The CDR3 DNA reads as TGTGCCTCGAGGGAGGCTGTAACCTACGAGCAGTACTTC.

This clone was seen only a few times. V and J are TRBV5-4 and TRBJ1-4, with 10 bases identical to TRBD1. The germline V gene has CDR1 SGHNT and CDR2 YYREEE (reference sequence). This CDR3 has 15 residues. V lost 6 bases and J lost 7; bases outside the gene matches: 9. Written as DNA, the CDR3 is TGTGCCAGCACCATGACAGGGGGCGCGAGTGAAAAACTGTTTTTT. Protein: CASTMTGGASEKLFF. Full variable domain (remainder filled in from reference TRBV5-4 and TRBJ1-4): ETGVTQSPTHLIKTRGQQVTLRCSSQSGHNTVSWYQQALGQGPQFIFQYYREEENGRGNFPPRFSGLQFPNYSSELNVNALELDDSALYLCASTMTGGASEKLFFGSGTQLSVL.

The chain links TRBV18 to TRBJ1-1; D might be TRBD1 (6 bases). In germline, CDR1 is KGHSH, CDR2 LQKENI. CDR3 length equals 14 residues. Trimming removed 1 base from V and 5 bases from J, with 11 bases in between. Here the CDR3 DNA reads TGTGCCAGCTCACCACAACAGGGTTTAACTGAAGCTTTCTTT. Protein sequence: CASSPQQGLTEAFF. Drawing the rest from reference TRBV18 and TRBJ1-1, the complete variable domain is NAGVMQNPRHLVRRRGQEARLRCSPMKGHSHVYWYRQLPEEGLKFMVYLQKENIIDESGMPKERFSAEFPKEGPSILRIQQVVRGDSAAYFCASSPQQGLTEAFFGQGTRLTVV.

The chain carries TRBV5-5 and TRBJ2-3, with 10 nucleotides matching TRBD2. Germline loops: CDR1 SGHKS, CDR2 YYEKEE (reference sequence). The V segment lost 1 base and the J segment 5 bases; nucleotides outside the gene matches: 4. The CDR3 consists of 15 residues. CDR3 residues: CASSLRLAGIDTQYF. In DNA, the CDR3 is TGTGCCAGCAGCTTGCGACTAGCGGGTATAGATACGCAGTATTTT.

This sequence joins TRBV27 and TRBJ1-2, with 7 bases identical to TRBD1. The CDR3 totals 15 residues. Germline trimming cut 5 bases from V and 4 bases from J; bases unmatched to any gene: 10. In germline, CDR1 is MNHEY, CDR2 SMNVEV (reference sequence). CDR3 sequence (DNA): TGTGCCAGCAGTCCTGACAGGGATTTCCTCTATGGCTACACCTTC. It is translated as CASSPDRDFLYGYTF.

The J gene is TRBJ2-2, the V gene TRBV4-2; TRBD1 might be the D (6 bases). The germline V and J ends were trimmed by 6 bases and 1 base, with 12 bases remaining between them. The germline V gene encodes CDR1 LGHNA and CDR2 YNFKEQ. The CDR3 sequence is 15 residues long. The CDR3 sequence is CASRAGDRNTGELFF. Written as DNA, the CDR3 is TGTGCCAGCAGAGCAGGGGATAGGAACACCGGGGAGCTGTTTTTT.

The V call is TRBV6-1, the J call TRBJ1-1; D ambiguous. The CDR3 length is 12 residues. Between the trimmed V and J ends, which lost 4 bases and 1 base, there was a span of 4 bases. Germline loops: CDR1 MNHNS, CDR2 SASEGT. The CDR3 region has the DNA TGTGCCAGCAGTGGACAGAACACTGAAGCTTTCTTT. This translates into CASSGQNTEAFF.

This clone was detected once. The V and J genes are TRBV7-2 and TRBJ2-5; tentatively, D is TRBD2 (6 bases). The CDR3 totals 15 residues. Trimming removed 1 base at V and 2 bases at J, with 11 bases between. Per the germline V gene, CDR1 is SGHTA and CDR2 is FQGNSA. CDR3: CASSLVSGAQETQYF. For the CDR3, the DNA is TGTGCCAGCAGCTTAGTTTCGGGAGCGCAAGAGACCCAGTACTTC.

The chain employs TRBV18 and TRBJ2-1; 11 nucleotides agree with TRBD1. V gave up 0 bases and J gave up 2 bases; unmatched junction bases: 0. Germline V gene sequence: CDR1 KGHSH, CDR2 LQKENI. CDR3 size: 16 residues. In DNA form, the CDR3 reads TGTGCCAGCTCACCACCGGGACAGGGGGCCTACAATGAGCAGTTCTTC. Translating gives CASSPPGQGAYNEQFF. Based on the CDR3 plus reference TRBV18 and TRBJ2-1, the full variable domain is NAGVMQNPRHLVRRRGQEARLRCSPMKGHSHVYWYRQLPEEGLKFMVYLQKENIIDESGMPKERFSAEFPKEGPSILRIQQVVRGDSAAYFCASSPPGQGAYNEQFFGPGTRLTVL.

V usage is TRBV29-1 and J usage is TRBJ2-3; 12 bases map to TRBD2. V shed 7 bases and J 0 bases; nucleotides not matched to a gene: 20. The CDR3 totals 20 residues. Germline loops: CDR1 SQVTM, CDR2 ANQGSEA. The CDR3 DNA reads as TGCAGCGCCAAAGCCCCGGGACTAGCGGGTATTACTGCTAGCACAGATACGCAGTATTTT. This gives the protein CSAKAPGLAGITASTDTQYF.

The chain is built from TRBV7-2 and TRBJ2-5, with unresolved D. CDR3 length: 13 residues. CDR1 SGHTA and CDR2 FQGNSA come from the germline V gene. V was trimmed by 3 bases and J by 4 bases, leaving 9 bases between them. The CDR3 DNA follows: TGTGCCAGCAGCTTTGAAGCAAGAGAGACCCAGTACTTC. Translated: CASSFEARETQYF.

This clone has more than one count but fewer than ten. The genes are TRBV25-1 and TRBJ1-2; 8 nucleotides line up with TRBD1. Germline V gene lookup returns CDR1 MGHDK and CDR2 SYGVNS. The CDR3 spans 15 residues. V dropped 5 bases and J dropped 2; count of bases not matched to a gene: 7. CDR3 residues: CASSSQGQGNYGYTF. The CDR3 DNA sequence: TGTGCCAGCAGTAGCCAAGGACAGGGCAACTATGGCTACACCTTC.

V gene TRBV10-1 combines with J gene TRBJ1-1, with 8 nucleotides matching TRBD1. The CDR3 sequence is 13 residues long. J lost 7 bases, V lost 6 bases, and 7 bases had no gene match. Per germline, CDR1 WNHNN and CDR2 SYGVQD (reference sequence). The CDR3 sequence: CASSPGGGNEAFF. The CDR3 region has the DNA TGCGCCAGCAGCCCAGGGGGCGGGAATGAAGCTTTCTTT.

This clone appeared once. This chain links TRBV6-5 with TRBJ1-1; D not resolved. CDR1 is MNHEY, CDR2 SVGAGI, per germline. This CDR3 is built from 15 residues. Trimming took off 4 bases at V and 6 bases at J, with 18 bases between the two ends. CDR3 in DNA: TGTGCCAGCAGTTGCCTCGGGCAAGGAGGCGCTGAAGCTTTCTTT. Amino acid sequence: CASSCLGQGGAEAFF.

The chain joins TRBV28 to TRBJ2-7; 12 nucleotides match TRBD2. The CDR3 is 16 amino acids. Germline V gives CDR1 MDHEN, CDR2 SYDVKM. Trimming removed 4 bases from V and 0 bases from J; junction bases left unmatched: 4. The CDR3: CASSSRLAGDSYEQYF. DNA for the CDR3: TGTGCCAGCAGTTCACGACTAGCGGGAGACTCCTACGAGCAGTACTTC.

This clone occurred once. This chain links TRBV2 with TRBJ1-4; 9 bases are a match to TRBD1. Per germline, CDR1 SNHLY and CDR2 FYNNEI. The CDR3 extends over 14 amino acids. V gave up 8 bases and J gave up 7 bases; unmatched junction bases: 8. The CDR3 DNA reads TGTGCCAGCGGGCTGGGACAGGGCAGTGAAAAACTGTTTTTT. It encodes CASGLGQGSEKLFF. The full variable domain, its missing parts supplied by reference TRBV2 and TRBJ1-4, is EPEVTQTPSHQVTQMGQEVILRCVPISNHLYFYWYRQILGQKVEFLVSFYNNEISEKSEIFDDQFSVERPDGSNFTLKIRSTKLEDSAMYFCASGLGQGSEKLFFGSGTQLSVL.

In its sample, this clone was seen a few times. Written as DNA, the CDR3 is TGCGCCAGCAGCTTGGTAGGGACTAGCGGTGCTCAAGAGACCCAGTACTTC. Translating it yields CASSLVGTSGAQETQYF. The chain carries TRBV5-1 and TRBJ2-5; 11 bases are shared with TRBD2. From germline, CDR1 is SGHRS and CDR2 YFSETQ. The length of the CDR3 is 17 residues. V was pared by 0 bases and J by 2 bases, with 6 bases of the junction left unmatched.

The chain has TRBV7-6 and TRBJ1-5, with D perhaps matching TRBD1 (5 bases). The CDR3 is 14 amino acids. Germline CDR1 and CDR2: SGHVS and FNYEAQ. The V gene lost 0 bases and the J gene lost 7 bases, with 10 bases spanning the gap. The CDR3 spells CASSLAAGEQPQHF. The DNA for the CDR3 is TGTGCCAGCAGCTTAGCTGCGGGGGAGCAGCCCCAGCATTTT.

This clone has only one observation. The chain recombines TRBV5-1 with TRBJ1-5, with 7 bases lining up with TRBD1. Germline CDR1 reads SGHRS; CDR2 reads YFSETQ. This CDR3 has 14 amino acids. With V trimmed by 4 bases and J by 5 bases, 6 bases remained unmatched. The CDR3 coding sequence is TGCGCCAGCAGCCTTACAGGGGTGGATCAGCCCCAGCATTTT. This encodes CASSLTGVDQPQHF.

DNA for the CDR3: TGTGCCAGCAGCTTAGCCGGGACACTCATTAGCACAGATACGCAGTATTTT. This sequence encodes CASSLAGTLISTDTQYF. The chain joins TRBV7-2 to TRBJ2-3, with D possibly matching TRBD1 (6 bases). CDR1 SGHTA and CDR2 FQGNSA come from the germline V gene. This CDR3 comprises 17 residues. V was shortened by 0 bases and J by 0 bases, with 13 bases between the two germline ends.

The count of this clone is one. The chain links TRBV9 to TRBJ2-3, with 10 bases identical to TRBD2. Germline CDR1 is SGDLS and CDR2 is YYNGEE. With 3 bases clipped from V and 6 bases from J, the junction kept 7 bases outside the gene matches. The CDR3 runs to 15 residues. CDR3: CASSEAGGPGDTQYF. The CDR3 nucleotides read TGTGCCAGCAGCGAAGCGGGAGGGCCAGGGGATACGCAGTATTTT. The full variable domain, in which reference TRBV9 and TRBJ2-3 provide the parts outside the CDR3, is DSGVTQTPKHLITATGQRVTLRCSPRSGDLSVYWYQQSLDQGLQFLIQYYNGEERAKGNILERFSAQQFPDLHSELNLSSLELGDSALYFCASSEAGGPGDTQYFGPGTRLTVL.